This entry concerns a single TCR beta chain. There are 12 residues in the CDR3. Germline CDR1 GTSNPN, CDR2 SVGIG (reference sequence). The data derive from a study of monozygotic twins with inflammatory bowel disease. TCRdb re-called the 5' RACE reads and shows each CDR3 protein once, DNA omitted. Its table records 330,000 or so distinct CDR3 sequences. The material sequenced was blood. The source of this sequence is a human donor with ulcerative colitis or Crohn's disease, or a healthy co-twin of an affected twin (not recorded which). This chain connects TRBV30 to TRBJ1-4. CDR3 sequence reads: CAWSDPNEKLFF.